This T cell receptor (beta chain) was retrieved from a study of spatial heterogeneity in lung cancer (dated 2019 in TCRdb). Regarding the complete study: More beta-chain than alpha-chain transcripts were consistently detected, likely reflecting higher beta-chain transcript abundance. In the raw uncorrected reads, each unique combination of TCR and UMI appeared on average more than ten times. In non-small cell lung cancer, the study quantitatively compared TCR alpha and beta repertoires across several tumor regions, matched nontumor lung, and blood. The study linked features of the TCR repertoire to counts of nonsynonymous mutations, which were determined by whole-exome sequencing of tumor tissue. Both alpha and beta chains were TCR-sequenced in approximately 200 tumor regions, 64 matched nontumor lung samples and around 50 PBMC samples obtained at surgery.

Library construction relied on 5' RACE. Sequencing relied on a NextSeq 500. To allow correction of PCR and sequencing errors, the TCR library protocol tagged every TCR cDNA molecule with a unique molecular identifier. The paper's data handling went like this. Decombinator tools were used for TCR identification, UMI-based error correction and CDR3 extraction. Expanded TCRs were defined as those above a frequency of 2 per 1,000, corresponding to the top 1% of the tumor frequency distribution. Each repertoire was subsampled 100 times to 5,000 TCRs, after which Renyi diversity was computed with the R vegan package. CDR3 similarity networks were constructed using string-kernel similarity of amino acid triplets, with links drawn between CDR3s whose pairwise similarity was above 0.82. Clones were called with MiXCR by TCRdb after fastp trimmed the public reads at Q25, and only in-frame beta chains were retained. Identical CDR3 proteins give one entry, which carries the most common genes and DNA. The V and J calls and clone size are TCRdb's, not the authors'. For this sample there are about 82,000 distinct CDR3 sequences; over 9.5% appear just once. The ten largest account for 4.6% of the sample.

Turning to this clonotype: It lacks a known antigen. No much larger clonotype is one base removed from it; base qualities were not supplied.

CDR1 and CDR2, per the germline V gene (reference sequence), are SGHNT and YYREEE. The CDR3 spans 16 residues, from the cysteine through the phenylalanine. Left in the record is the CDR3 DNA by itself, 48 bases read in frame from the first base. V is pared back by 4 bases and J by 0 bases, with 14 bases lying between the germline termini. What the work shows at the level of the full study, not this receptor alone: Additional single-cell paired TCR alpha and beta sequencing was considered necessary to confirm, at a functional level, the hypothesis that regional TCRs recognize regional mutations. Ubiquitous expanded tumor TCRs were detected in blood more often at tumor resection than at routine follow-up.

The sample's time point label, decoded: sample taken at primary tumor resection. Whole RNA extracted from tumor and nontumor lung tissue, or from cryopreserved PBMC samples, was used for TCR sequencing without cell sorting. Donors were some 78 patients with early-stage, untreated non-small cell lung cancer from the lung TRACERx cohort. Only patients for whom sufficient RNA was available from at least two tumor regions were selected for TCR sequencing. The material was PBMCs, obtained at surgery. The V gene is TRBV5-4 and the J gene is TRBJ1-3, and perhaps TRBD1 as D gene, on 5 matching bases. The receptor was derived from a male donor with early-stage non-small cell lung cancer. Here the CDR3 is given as CASSLMGVLSGNTIYF. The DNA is TGTGCCAGCAGCCTGATGGGGGTTCTCTCTGGAAACACCATATATTTT.